These T cell receptor beta chains were read from a single sample in a study of T cells in Graves' hyperthyroidism and ophthalmopathy. Using its own MiXCR run on the multiplex PCR reads, TCRdb lists one record per CDR3 protein. Of around 200,000 distinct CDR3 sequences detected, approximately 16% appear once; the ten largest clones hold 44%. Sequenced input: blood. The receptors come from a man in his forties with Graves' hyperthyroidism. Each CDR3 is given with its conserved first and last residue. The D gene is left open where the match is weak. Size values are once, few and many counts, or a class for expanded clones, and some rows have none.

TRBJ1-2,TRBV20-1,NA,many,CSARDLAVYGYTF,TGCAGTGCTAGAGATCTTGCGGTATATGGCTACACCTTC
TRBJ2-3,TRBV18,TRBD2,NA,CASSLRLASTDTQYF,TGTGCCAGCTCACTCAGACTAGCGAGCACAGATACGCAGTATTTT
TRBJ1-6,TRBV6-1,NA,NA,CASSANVGLEDSPLHF,TGTGCCAGCAGTGCAAACGTGGGGTTGGAGGATTCACCCCTCCACTTT
TRBJ1-1,TRBV19,NA,NA,CASTPFGRDTEAFF,TGTGCCAGTACCCCCTTTGGCAGGGACACTGAAGCTTTCTTT
TRBJ2-1,TRBV7-3,TRBD2,many,CASSYLAGGYNEQFF,TGTGCCAGCAGCTACCTAGCGGGGGGATACAATGAGCAGTTCTTC
TRBJ2-7,TRBV5-5,NA,NA,CASSPDGYEQYF,TGTGCCAGCAGTCCGGACGGCTACGAGCAGTACTTC
TRBJ1-6,TRBV28,NA,few,CASSRSGARANSPLHF,TGTGCCAGCAGTAGGTCAGGGGCCAGGGCTAATTCACCCCTCCACTTT
TRBJ1-1,TRBV20-1,TRBD1,NA,CSAPSRDRGTEAFF,TGCAGTGCCCCAAGCCGGGACAGGGGTACTGAAGCTTTCTTT
TRBJ2-1,TRBV5-1,NA,NA,CASSLNREVHDEQFF,TGCGCCAGCAGCTTGAACAGGGAGGTCCACGATGAGCAGTTCTTC
TRBJ1-1,TRBV3-1,NA,NA,CASSLRSGPTEAFF,TGTGCCAGCAGCCTCCGATCAGGGCCCACTGAAGCTTTCTTT
TRBJ1-5,TRBV19,NA,few,CASSIRRDQPQHF,TGTGCCAGTAGTATTAGGAGAGATCAGCCCCAGCATTTT
TRBJ2-5,TRBV15,TRBD1,many,CATSSHQGVRETQYF,TGTGCCACCAGCAGTCATCAGGGGGTCCGGGAGACCCAGTACTTC
TRBJ2-7,TRBV28,TRBD2,NA,CASRSSRLAGGLLYEQYF,TGTGCCAGCAGATCGTCCCGACTAGCGGGGGGACTCCTCTACGAGCAGTACTTC
TRBJ2-7,TRBV3-1,NA,many,CASSQDGPRQYF,TGTGCCAGCAGCCAAGATGGCCCCAGGCAGTACTTC
TRBJ2-7,TRBV7-2,NA,NA,CASSGGGADYEQYF,TGTGCCAGCAGCGGAGGGGGCGCTGACTACGAGCAGTACTTC
TRBJ2-3,TRBV15,NA,NA,CATSPRSAYPTDTQYF,TGTGCCACCAGCCCCCGTTCCGCCTACCCCACAGATACGCAGTATTTT
TRBJ2-1,TRBV12-5,NA,many,CASGLVVSNSYEQFF,TGTGCTAGTGGTTTGGTAGTGAGTAACTCTTATGAGCAGTTCTTC
TRBJ2-7,TRBV19,TRBD2,NA,CASSPVNRRAGVSYEQYF,TGTGCCAGCAGCCCGGTAAATCGACGAGCGGGAGTCTCCTACGAGCAGTACTTC
TRBJ1-2,TRBV28,NA,few,CASSPSRYGYTF,TGTGCCAGCAGCCCCTCTCGGTATGGCTACACCTTC
TRBJ2-1,TRBV11-3,TRBD2,once,CASSAGGAYNEQFF,TGTGCCAGCAGCGCGGGGGGCGCATACAATGAGCAGTTCTTC
TRBJ1-2,TRBV28,NA,NA,CASSLSRGGYGYTF,TGTGCCAGCAGTTTAAGTAGGGGAGGGTATGGCTACACCTTC
TRBJ2-5,TRBV5-4,NA,many,CASTLVGGDWRETQYF,TGTGCCAGCACCCTCGTGGGGGGCGATTGGCGAGAGACCCAGTACTTC
TRBJ2-7,TRBV7-3,TRBD2,many,CASSPGGGREYEQYF,TGTGCCAGCAGCCCCGGGGGGGGGAGGGAGTACGAGCAGTACTTC
TRBJ2-1,TRBV29-1,TRBD1,NA,CSAGTGWEFF,TGCAGCGCAGGGACAGGGTGGGAGTTCTTC
TRBJ1-2,TRBV5-1,NA,few,CASSFDYGGTNYGYTF,TGCGCCAGCAGCTTTGACTACGGCGGAACTAACTATGGCTACACCTTC
TRBJ2-2,TRBV7-9,TRBD1,many,CAIGQVFAGELFF,TGTGCCATCGGACAGGTTTTTGCCGGGGAGCTGTTTTTT
TRBJ2-7,TRBV6-2/TRBV6-3,NA,many,CASSSTGQYEQYF,TGTGCCAGCAGTTCGACCGGACAGTACGAGCAGTACTTC